This T cell receptor beta chain emerged from a study of blood T cell repertoires in COVID-19. Overall study: Sample material is recorded as cDNA or gDNA derived from T cells, B-cell-depleted T cells, or PBMCs.

Some clones are missing from TCRdb's copy, which holds only in-frame ones; the method was immunoSEQ multiplex PCR. The sample yields tens of thousands of clones, roughly 90% seen once. CDR1 is SEHNR and CDR2 is FQNEAQ in the germline V gene (reference sequence). Deletions cut 1 base from V and 4 bases from J, with 11 bases between. This CDR3 comprises 15 residues. The chain is built from TRBV7-9 and TRBJ1-3; a weak D match, TRBD1 (5 bases). The TCR comes from a man aged 55 to 70 with active or convalescent COVID-19. The sequencing sample was made of peripheral blood. The CDR3 coding sequence is TGTGCCAGCAGCTTAGAAGGGGAGGGCGGAAACACCATATATTTT. Translation: CASSLEGEGGNTIYF.